Listed here is a single T cell receptor (beta chain). Its antigen is still unknown. Qualities for individual bases were not recorded, and no much larger clone is one base off. The Qiagen DNeasy kit was used to extract genomic DNA from unsorted PBMCs and from the negatively selected CD4+ and CD8+ fractions. TCR beta CDR3 regions were subjected to amplification by immunoSEQ multiplex PCR with primers that anneal to V and J segments. A synthetic immune receptor repertoire was used to minimize amplification bias, and any residual bias was removed computationally once sequencing was done. On the authors' methods: Custom Python scripts were used to quantify repertoire diversity as the Shannon entropy index. The unsorted, CD4+ and CD8+ repertoires were each analyzed separately, with the exception of combined analyses, where CD4+ and CD8+ sequences were merged in silico. Clonal expansion was defined as a frequency increase of at least 2-fold after treatment compared with C1D1, and clones undetected at baseline were assigned a pseudocount of 0.5. Clones with 0 or 1 copy at C1D1 were classified as singleton clones, and clones with 2 or more copies were classified as non-singleton clones. By matching protein sequences in sorted samples from the same patient, clones expanded in unsorted samples were annotated as CD4+, CD8+ or unknown. Wilcoxon tests on paired samples were used to test changes in diversity from C1D1 to C4D1. TCRdb carries this immuneACCESS record with in-frame sequences only. Its versions omit some clonotypes, under half of them owing to an unresolved V gene in the studies checked, with the rest unexplained. That table supplies the V and J calls and clone size; D and trimming were determined from the DNA. A total of 9,500 to 15,000 clones appear in this sample, around 85% of them only once. The ten largest clonotypes hold roughly 1.6% of the sample.

The time point label here, explained by the study, means: cycle 1 day 1 (C1D1), immediately before nivolumab initiation. Every trial patient had relapsed after autologous stem cell transplantation, and cohorts A, B and C differed in prior brentuximab vedotin exposure. CD4+ T cells were purified from thawed PBMCs by magnetic negative selection with a Miltenyi CD4+ T cell isolation kit. The trial cohort included more than 55 patients with relapsed/refractory classical Hodgkin lymphoma, and each patient had a best overall response of complete response, partial response or progressive disease. Trial patients were treated with single-agent nivolumab in the multi-cohort phase II CheckMate 205 trial. Best overall response was determined by an independent review committee according to the 2007 International Working Group response criteria. PBMCs from the trial were collected at three points: immediately before nivolumab initiation (C1D1), and during therapy at cycle 2 day 1 and cycle 4 day 1. After peripheral blood was drawn into 8 mL Vacutainer Cell Preparation Tubes, PBMCs were isolated by centrifugation and then cryopreserved. Purified CD4+ and CD8+ fractions were prepared only for cases in which an additional PBMC sample was available. Magnetically labelled cells were removed on LS columns in a quadroMACS separator, and the flow-through was retained as the purified fraction.

These data originate in a study of PD-1 blockade in classical Hodgkin lymphoma (dated by TCRdb to the early 2020s). With regard to the full study: Nivolumab dosing was 3 mg/kg intravenously every 2 weeks, continuing until either disease progression or unacceptable toxicity. A peripheral blood immune signature of response to PD-1 blockade in classical Hodgkin lymphoma was defined using TCR beta sequencing and CyTOF.

What the authors observed across the whole study: By C4D1, a significant rise was seen in CD4+ TCR diversity but not in CD8+ TCR diversity (p=0.0027 vs p=0.16), and the rise was most apparent among complete responders (p=0.02). Trial patients achieving complete response had baseline diversity similar to newly diagnosed patients, whereas partial responders and progressors had significantly lower diversity. Baseline TCR diversity was reported to be lower in newly diagnosed patients than in healthy donors, and even lower in relapsed/refractory patients. The study covered only a single clinical trial cohort, and the causes of the repertoire differences, possibly disease activity or prior therapy, were still not defined. Lower diversity was observed in patients in whom nivolumab was started less than 1 year after ASCT, and these patients were excluded from later analyses so that confounding by immune reconstitution would be avoided.

Here the sequenced sample was CD4+ T cells from blood, taken at baseline. The TCR originated in a human donor with classical Hodgkin lymphoma.

The DNA is as follows: TGTGCCAGCACGCAGCCGAGCACAGATACGCAGTATTTT. It codes for CASTQPSTDTQYF. The chain joins TRBV7-6 to TRBJ2-3; too little of a D gene remains to name it. Measured from the cysteine to the phenylalanine, the CDR3 is 13 residues long. Only the CDR3 region is kept as DNA, spanning 39 bases read in frame from base 1. The germline V gene supplies CDR1 SGHVS and CDR2 FNYEAQ. The V and J ends are trimmed by 7 bases and 0 bases, leaving 8 bases between them.